These 22 T cell receptor beta chains came from one sample sequenced in a study of radiotherapy plus CTLA-4 blockade in lung cancer. TCRdb keeps only in-frame clones here, not all; method: immunoSEQ multiplex PCR. The sample comprises some 96,000 clones, just over 85% of which are singletons, and approximately 4.9% rests with the top ten. This material consisted of peripheral blood, taken from a patient treated with radiotherapy plus ipilimumab. All receptors derive from a human donor with non-small cell lung cancer that progressed on radiotherapy plus ipilimumab.

This clone was observed a few times. Additional DNA sequences in this sample encode the identical CDR3. This chain uses TRBV7-2 with TRBJ1-2, with D tentatively TRBD1 (5 bases). The germline CDR1 and CDR2 sequences are SGHTA and FQGNSA. This CDR3 comprises 13 residues. The V end lost 2 bases, the J end lost 2 bases, and 6 bases lay between the germline ends. CDR3 residues: CASSLRGNYGYTF. The CDR3, as DNA: TGTGCCAGCAGCTTAAGGGGAAACTATGGCTACACCTTC.

The J gene is TRBJ2-7, the V gene TRBV5-1, with D unresolved. Trimming removed 4 bases at V and 6 bases at J, with 17 bases between. Germline CDR1 is SGHRS and CDR2 is YFSETQ. This CDR3 has 14 amino acids. Written as DNA, the CDR3 is TGCGCCAGCAGCGACCCCGCCTCGGATTTCGAGCAGTACTTC. Translated, it gives CASSDPASDFEQYF. The full variable domain, with the rest looked up from reference TRBV5-1 and TRBJ2-7, is KAGVTQTPRYLIKTRGQQVTLSCSPISGHRSVSWYQQTPGQGLQFLFEYFSETQRNKGNFPGRFSGRQFSNSRSEMNVSTLELGDSALYLCASSDPASDFEQYFGPGTRLTVT.

This clone was counted a few times. The rearrangement links TRBV27 to TRBJ1-1, with 8 bases aligning to TRBD1. The CDR3 is 14 residues long. The V segment lost 4 bases and the J segment 0 bases; nucleotides outside the gene matches: 1. The germline gives CDR1 MNHEY, CDR2 SMNVEV (reference sequence). The CDR3 spells CASSYRGMNTEAFF. Written as DNA, the CDR3 is TGTGCCAGCAGTTACAGGGGGATGAACACTGAAGCTTTCTTT.

The chain is built from TRBV18 and TRBJ2-5, with D hard to call. CDR3 size: 13 residues. Trimming pared 2 bases from V and 0 bases from J, leaving 4 bases between. The germline V gene encodes CDR1 KGHSH and CDR2 LQKENI. This CDR3 reads CASSPINQETQYF. Written as DNA, the CDR3 is TGTGCCAGCTCACCAATCAACCAAGAGACCCAGTACTTC.

V is TRBV30 and J is TRBJ2-2, with a weak D call TRBD2 (5 bases). V was shortened by 2 bases and J by 2 bases, with 18 bases between the two germline ends. The germline V gene encodes CDR1 GTSNPN and CDR2 SVGIG (reference sequence). The CDR3 loop spans 17 amino acids. For the CDR3, the DNA is TGTGCCTGGAGTTCCGGCGGGTACGGCCGAAACACCGGGGAGCTGTTTTTT. This codes for CAWSSGGYGRNTGELFF.

The chain links TRBV5-4 to TRBJ1-1, with no clear D. CDR3 size: 15 residues. With 0 bases removed from V and 0 bases from J, the gap between germline ends came to 9 bases. Looked up from germline, CDR1 is SGHNT and CDR2 is YYREEE (reference sequence). CDR3 sequence: CASSLGAVMNTEAFF. The CDR3 nucleotides read TGTGCCAGCAGCTTGGGGGCAGTGATGAACACTGAAGCTTTCTTT.

The V gene is TRBV6-5, the J gene TRBJ2-7; the D gene is possibly TRBD2 (6 bases). From germline, CDR1 is MNHEY and CDR2 SVGAGI. CDR3 length equals 14 residues. V was pared by 4 bases and J by 6 bases, with 16 bases between. CDR3 DNA sequence: TGTGCCAGCAGTTCCAACCGAGCGGGTCTCGAGCAGTACTTC. Its translation is CASSSNRAGLEQYF.

The chain links TRBV19 to TRBJ1-4; D is unresolved. This CDR3 is 15 amino acids long. CDR1 and CDR2 (germline): LNHDA, SQIVND (reference sequence). V shed 3 bases and J shed 8 bases, with 16 bases lying between them. The CDR3 DNA follows: TGTGCCAGTAGTATCAGGACTCACGGTGGGGAAAAACTGTTTTTT. The encoded protein is CASSIRTHGGEKLFF.

Remarks on this clone: Other nucleotide sequences in the sample specify the same CDR3. The chain recombines TRBV5-1 with TRBJ2-7; no reliable D call. Trimming cost V 0 bases and J 2 bases, with 6 bases left between them. Germline loops: CDR1 SGHRS, CDR2 YFSETQ. The CDR3 spans 13 residues. The CDR3 here is CASSLDSAYEQYF. CDR3 DNA sequence: TGCGCCAGCAGCTTGGACAGCGCCTACGAGCAGTACTTC.

CDR3 in DNA: TGTGCCAGCAGCTTATCTATGGGAGACACCGGGGAGCTGTTTTTT. Its translation is CASSLSMGDTGELFF. The V and J genes are TRBV5-4 and TRBJ2-2; tentative D call: TRBD2 (5 bases). The germline CDR1 and CDR2 sequences are SGHNT and YYREEE (reference sequence). V lost 2 bases and J lost 3, with 11 bases in between. The CDR3 covers 15 residues.

The genes are TRBV2 and TRBJ1-4; a weak D match, TRBD1 (5 bases). Germline lookup yields CDR1 SNHLY and CDR2 FYNNEI. Deletions cut 5 bases from V and 0 bases from J, with 13 bases between. This CDR3 region has 16 residues. CDR3 region: CASSIEQVSTNEKLFF. The CDR3 nucleotides read TGTGCCAGCAGTATAGAACAGGTTTCAACTAATGAAAAACTGTTTTTT.

CDR3 loop: CASSLSGVPVRVGYTF. Written as DNA, the CDR3 is TGTGCCAGCAGCTTGTCAGGGGTCCCCGTACGAGTTGGCTACACCTTC. The J gene is TRBJ1-2, the V gene TRBV5-4, with D tentatively TRBD1 (6 bases). V dropped 1 base and J dropped 7 bases, with 20 bases sitting between them. The length of the CDR3 is 16 residues. Germline V CDR1 and CDR2: SGHNT, YYREEE (reference sequence).

V and J are TRBV19 and TRBJ1-5, with TRBD1 matching 9 bases. CDR3 length: 13 amino acids. V gave up 8 bases and J gave up 5 bases; unmatched junction bases: 4. Looked up from germline, CDR1 is LNHDA and CDR2 is SQIVND (reference sequence). The CDR3: CASRDRVHQPQHF. The CDR3 nucleotides read TGTGCCAGTCGGGACAGGGTTCATCAGCCCCAGCATTTT.

In this sample, this clone turned up once. The CDR3 loop reads CASSWKAGVYGYTF. CDR3 coding DNA: TGTGCCAGCAGCTGGAAAGCTGGGGTCTATGGCTACACCTTC. The chain links TRBV11-2 to TRBJ1-2; D is ambiguous. Per germline, CDR1 SGHAT and CDR2 FQNNGV. The CDR3 runs to 14 residues. The V gene lost 4 bases and the J gene lost 4 bases, with 13 bases spanning the gap.

This sequence joins TRBV7-2 and TRBJ2-7, with D perhaps matching TRBD1 (5 bases). The CDR3 sequence is 13 residues long. The germline gives CDR1 SGHTA, CDR2 FQGNSA. V was cut by 1 base and J by 2 bases, with 6 bases left in between. CDR3 nucleotide sequence: TGTGCCAGCAGCTTAGAAGGGGCCTACGAGCAGTACTTC. Its translation: CASSLEGAYEQYF.

V is TRBV25-1 and J is TRBJ2-5; D unclear. This CDR3 contains 11 residues. CDR1 is MGHDK, CDR2 SYGVNS, per germline. V dropped 6 bases and J dropped 10 bases, with 12 bases sitting between them. CDR3 amino acids: CASRDQVDQYF. Here the CDR3 DNA reads TGTGCCAGCAGGGATCAGGTAGACCAGTACTTC.

This chain links TRBV2 with TRBJ2-2; tentatively, D is TRBD1 (6 bases). The CDR3 consists of 14 residues. Between the trimmed V and J ends, which lost 2 bases and 5 bases, there was a span of 9 bases. The germline V gene has CDR1 SNHLY and CDR2 FYNNEI. In DNA, the CDR3 is TGTGCCAGCAGTGAACAAGGGGGAACCGGGGAGCTGTTTTTT. Translation: CASSEQGGTGELFF.

The chain combines TRBV12-2 with TRBJ1-3. TRBV12-2 is a recognized pseudogene. The length of the CDR3 is 13 residues. CDR3 in DNA: TGTGCAAGTCGCTTAAGTCCGCGAAACACCATATATTTT. This codes for CASRLSPRNTIYF.

This chain links TRBV19 with TRBJ1-5, with 7 bases aligning to TRBD1. The V segment lost 5 bases and the J segment 5 bases; nucleotides outside the gene matches: 6. CDR1 and CDR2 (germline): LNHDA, SQIVND (reference sequence). There are 14 residues in the CDR3. The CDR3 is CASSEGARDQPQHF. CDR3 sequence (DNA): TGTGCCAGTAGTGAGGGGGCGAGGGATCAGCCCCAGCATTTT.

The chain carries TRBV10-1 and TRBJ2-2; D perhaps matches TRBD2 (5 bases). The CDR3 extends over 12 amino acids. Germline lookup yields CDR1 WNHNN and CDR2 SYGVQD (reference sequence). The V end lost 6 bases, the J end lost 6 bases, and 8 bases lay between the germline ends. CDR3 sequence: CASRLGPGELFF. In DNA form, the CDR3 reads TGCGCCAGCAGACTAGGGCCCGGGGAGCTGTTTTTT.

The CDR3, as DNA: TGTGCCAGCAGTGAAGCACGGGGTAATGAGCAGTTCTTC. Its protein is CASSEARGNEQFF. This chain connects TRBV2 to TRBJ2-1; D possibly corresponds to TRBD2 (5 bases). V lost 0 bases and J lost 7, with 7 bases in between. Germline loops: CDR1 SNHLY, CDR2 FYNNEI. CDR3 length: 13 amino acids.

The chain combines TRBV9 with TRBJ2-1, with 8 bases lining up with TRBD2. Germline V CDR1 and CDR2: SGDLS, YYNGEE. This CDR3 comprises 12 residues. V shed 0 bases, J shed 12 bases, and the junction held 2 bases outside the gene matches. The DNA for the CDR3 is TGTGCCAGCAGCGTAGAGGCGGGAGGGCAGTTCTTC. Translated, it gives CASSVEAGGQFF.